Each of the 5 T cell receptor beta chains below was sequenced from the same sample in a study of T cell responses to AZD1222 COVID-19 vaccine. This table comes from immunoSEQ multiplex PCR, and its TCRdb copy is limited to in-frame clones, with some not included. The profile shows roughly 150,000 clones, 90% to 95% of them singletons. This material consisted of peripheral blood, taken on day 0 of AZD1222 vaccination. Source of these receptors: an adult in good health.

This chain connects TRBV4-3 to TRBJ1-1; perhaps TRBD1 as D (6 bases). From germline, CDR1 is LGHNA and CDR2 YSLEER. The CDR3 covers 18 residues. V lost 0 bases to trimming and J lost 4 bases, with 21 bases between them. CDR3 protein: CASSQDTDTRGLSTEAFF. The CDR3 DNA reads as TGCGCCAGCAGCCAAGATACCGATACCAGGGGACTGTCCACTGAAGCTTTCTTT.

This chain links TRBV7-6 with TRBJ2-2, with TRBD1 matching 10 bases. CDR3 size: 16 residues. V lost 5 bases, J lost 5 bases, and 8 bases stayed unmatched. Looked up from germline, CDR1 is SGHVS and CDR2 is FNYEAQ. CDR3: CASSVNGQGVTGELFF. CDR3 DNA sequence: TGTGCCAGCAGCGTAAACGGACAGGGGGTAACCGGGGAGCTGTTTTTT.

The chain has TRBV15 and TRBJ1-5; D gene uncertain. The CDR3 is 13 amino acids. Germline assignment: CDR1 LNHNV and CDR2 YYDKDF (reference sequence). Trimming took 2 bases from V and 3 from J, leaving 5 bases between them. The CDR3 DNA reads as TGTGCCACCAGCAGACAACTCAATCAGCCCCAGCATTTT. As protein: CATSRQLNQPQHF.

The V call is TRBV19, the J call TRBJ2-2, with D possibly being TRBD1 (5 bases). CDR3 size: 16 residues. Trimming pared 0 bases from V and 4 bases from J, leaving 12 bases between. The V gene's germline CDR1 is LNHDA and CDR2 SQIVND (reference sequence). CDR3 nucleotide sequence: TGTGCCAGTAGTATAGATCAGGGTCGGTTCACCGGGGAGCTGTTTTTT. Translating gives CASSIDQGRFTGELFF.

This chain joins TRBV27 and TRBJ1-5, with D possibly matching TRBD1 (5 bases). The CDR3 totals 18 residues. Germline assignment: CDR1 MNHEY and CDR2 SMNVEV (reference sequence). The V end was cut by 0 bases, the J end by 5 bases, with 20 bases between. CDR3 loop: CASSLSGPEARGDQPQHF. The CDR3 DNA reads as TGTGCCAGCAGTTTATCGGGCCCCGAGGCAAGAGGGGATCAGCCCCAGCATTTT.